There are a few counts of the clone carrying this T cell receptor beta chain. Antigen: not known. The data were taken from a study of CD8 T cells in ankylosing spondylitis. General study findings and limits: Disease-linked clones were reportedly significantly enriched in matched ankylosing spondylitis synovial fluid.

Germline CDR1 reads SGHDN; CDR2 reads FVKESK. V lost 7 bases and J 3 bases, leaving 15 bases between the germline ends. The CDR3 is 15 residues long. TCRdb passed the 5' RACE reads through MiXCR, listing each CDR3 protein once. The table shows fewer than 400,000 distinct CDR3 sequences, with roughly 14% occurring only once. The sequence was collected from a male donor with ankylosing spondylitis or in good health (not recorded which). The chain links TRBV14 to TRBJ2-2, with D possibly being TRBD2 (5 bases). Material for sequencing was blood, either unsorted or a sorted T cell fraction (not recorded which). The CDR3 loop reads CASKERRDDTGELFF. The DNA for the CDR3 is TGTGCCAGCAAGGAGCGGCGAGACGACACCGGGGAGCTGTTTTTT. The full variable domain, in which reference TRBV14 and TRBJ2-2 provide the parts outside the CDR3, is EAGVTQFPSHSVIEKGQTVTLRCDPISGHDNLYWYRRVMGKEIKFLLHFVKESKQDESGMPNNRFLAERTGGTYSTLKVQPAELEDSGVYFCASKERRDDTGELFFGEGSRLTVL.